The 5 T cell receptor beta chains presented below share a single source sample, sequenced in a study of T cell responses to AZD1222 COVID-19 vaccine (dated by TCRdb to the early 2020s). Per the publication, the time point label means: about 28 days (+/-7) after the second vaccine dose. Libraries were prepared through the immunoSEQ multiplex PCR assay. The immuneACCESS repertoire file appears here via TCRdb, limited to in-frame rearrangements. These files lack a portion of the clones; in checked studies, under half of the deficit traces to unresolved V genes, and the cause of the others is not known. This sample holds tens of thousands of clones; roughly 84% were observed only once. The ten largest clones take up 18% of the sample. The sample in question was peripheral blood, obtained 28 days after the second AZD1222 dose. These TCRs come from an adult who received the AZD1222 COVID-19 vaccine.

This clone showed up just a few times. The rearrangement uses TRBV7-2 and TRBJ1-1; D remains ambiguous. Trimming left V 1 base short and J 1 base short, with 10 bases between. This CDR3 comprises 15 residues. Germline loops: CDR1 SGHTA, CDR2 FQGNSA. The CDR3 nucleotides read TGTGCCAGCAGCTTAGTTTGGGTAGCGAACACTGAAGCTTTCTTT. Translated, it gives CASSLVWVANTEAFF.

CDR3 region: CASSTGNLDNEQFF. DNA of the CDR3: TGTGCCAGCAGTACCGGGAACCTAGACAATGAGCAGTTCTTC. This chain connects TRBV6-5 to TRBJ2-1, with a possible D match to TRBD2 (5 bases). V was shortened by 5 bases and J by 5 bases, with 13 bases between the two germline ends. Germline V CDR1 and CDR2: MNHEY, SVGAGI. The CDR3 is 14 amino acids.

V and J are TRBV19 and TRBJ1-1, with D possibly being TRBD1 (5 bases). The CDR3 consists of 14 residues. The V end was cut by 9 bases, the J end by 0 bases, with 14 bases between. The germline V gene has CDR1 LNHDA and CDR2 SQIVND (reference sequence). The CDR3 DNA reads as TGTGCCAGCAGCCGGGGCAGAATGAACACTGAAGCTTTCTTT. It specifies CASSRGRMNTEAFF.

The chain links TRBV7-2 to TRBJ1-3, with unresolved D. Trimming shortened V by 1 base and J by 0 bases, and 4 bases separated the two germline ends. This CDR3 contains 14 residues. Germline assignment: CDR1 SGHTA and CDR2 FQGNSA. CDR3 in DNA: TGTGCCAGCAGCTTAGTCAACTCTGGAAACACCATATATTTT. As protein: CASSLVNSGNTIYF.

The chain is built from TRBV3-1 (or the pseudogene TRBV3-2) and TRBJ1-2, with 8 nucleotides matching TRBD1. The CDR3 loop spans 14 amino acids. V shed 5 bases, J shed 3 bases, and the junction held 5 bases outside the gene matches. Germline V gene lookup returns CDR1 LGHDT and CDR2 YNNKEL (reference sequence). The CDR3 spells CASSGRQGHYGYTF. The CDR3, as DNA: TGTGCCAGCAGCGGGAGACAGGGGCACTATGGCTACACCTTC.